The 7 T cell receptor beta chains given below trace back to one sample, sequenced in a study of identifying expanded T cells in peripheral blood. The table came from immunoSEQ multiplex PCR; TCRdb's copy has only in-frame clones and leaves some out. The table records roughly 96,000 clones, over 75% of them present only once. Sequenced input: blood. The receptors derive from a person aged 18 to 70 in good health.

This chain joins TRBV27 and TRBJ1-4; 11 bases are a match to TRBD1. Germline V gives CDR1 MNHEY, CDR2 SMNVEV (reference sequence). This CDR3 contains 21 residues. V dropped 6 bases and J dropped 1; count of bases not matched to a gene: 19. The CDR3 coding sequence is TGTGCCAGCAGAAACCACCAATGGACAGGGGGCGGAGAAAAAACTAATGAAAAACTGTTTTTT. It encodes CASRNHQWTGGGEKTNEKLFF.

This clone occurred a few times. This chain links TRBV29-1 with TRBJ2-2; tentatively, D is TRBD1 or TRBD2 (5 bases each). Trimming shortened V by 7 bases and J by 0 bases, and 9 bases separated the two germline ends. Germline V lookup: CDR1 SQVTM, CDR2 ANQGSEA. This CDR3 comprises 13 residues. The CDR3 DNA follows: TGCAGCGCTAGGGACCCGAACACCGGGGAGCTGTTTTTT. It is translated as CSARDPNTGELFF.

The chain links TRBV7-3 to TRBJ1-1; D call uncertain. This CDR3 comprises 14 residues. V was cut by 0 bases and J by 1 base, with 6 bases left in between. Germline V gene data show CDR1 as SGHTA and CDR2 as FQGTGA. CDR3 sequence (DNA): TGTGCCAGCAGCTTAACGTCCCAGAACACTGAAGCTTTCTTT. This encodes CASSLTSQNTEAFF. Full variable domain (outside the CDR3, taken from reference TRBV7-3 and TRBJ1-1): GAGVSQTPSNKVTEKGKYVELRCDPISGHTALYWYRQSLGQGPEFLIYFQGTGAADDSGLPNDRFFAVRPEGSVSTLKIQRTERGDSAVYLCASSLTSQNTEAFFGQGTRLTVV.

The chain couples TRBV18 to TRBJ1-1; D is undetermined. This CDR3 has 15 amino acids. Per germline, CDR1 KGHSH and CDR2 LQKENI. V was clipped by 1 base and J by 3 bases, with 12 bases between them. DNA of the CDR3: TGTGCCAGCTCACCACTTAAACTCGGGGACACTGAAGCTTTCTTT. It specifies CASSPLKLGDTEAFF.

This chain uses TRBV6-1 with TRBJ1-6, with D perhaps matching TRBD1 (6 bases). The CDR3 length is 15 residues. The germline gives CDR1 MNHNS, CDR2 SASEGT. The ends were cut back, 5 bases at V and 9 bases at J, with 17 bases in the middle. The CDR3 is CASSTGRIISSPLHF. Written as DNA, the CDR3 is TGTGCCAGCAGTACAGGGCGAATAATAAGTTCACCCCTCCACTTT.

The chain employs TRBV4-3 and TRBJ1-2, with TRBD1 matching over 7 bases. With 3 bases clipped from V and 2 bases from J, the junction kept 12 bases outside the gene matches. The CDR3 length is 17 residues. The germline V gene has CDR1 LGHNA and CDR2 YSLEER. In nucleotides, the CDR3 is TGCGCCAGCAGCCACGGACCTACGACAGGGTCGAACTATGGCTACACCTTC. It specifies CASSHGPTTGSNYGYTF.

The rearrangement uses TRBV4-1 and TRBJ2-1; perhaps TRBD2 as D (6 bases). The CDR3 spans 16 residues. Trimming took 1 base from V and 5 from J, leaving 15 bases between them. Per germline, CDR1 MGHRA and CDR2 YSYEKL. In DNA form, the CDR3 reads TGCGCCAGCAGCCAAGGCCAAGGGACTTCGAACAATGAGCAGTTCTTC. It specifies CASSQGQGTSNNEQFF.